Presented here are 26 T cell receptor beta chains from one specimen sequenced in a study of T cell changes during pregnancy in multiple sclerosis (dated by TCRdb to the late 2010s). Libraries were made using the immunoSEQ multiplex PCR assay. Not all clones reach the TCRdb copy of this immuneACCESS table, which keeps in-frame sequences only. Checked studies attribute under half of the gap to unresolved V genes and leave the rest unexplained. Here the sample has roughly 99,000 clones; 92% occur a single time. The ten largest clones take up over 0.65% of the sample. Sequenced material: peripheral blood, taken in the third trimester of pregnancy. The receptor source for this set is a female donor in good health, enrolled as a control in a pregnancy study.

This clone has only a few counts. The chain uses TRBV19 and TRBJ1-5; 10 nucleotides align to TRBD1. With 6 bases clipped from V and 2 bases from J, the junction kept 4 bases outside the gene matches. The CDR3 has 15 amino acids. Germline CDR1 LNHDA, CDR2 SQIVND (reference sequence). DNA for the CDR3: TGTGCCAGTAGAGACAGGGGGCGCGGCAATCAGCCCCAGCATTTT. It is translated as CASRDRGRGNQPQHF.

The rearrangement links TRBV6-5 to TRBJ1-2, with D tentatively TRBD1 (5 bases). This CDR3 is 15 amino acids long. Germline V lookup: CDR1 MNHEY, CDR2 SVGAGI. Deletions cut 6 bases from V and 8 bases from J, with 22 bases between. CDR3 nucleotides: TGTGCCAGCAGGGGGGGAGAGGGACGATCGGGGGGCTACACCTTC. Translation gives CASRGGEGRSGGYTF.

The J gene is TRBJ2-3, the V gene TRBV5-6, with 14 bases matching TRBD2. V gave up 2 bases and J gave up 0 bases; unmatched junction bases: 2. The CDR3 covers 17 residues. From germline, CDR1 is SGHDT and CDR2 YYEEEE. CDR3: CASSFGLAGGSTDTQYF. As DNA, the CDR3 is TGTGCCAGCAGCTTCGGACTAGCGGGGGGAAGCACAGATACGCAGTATTTT.

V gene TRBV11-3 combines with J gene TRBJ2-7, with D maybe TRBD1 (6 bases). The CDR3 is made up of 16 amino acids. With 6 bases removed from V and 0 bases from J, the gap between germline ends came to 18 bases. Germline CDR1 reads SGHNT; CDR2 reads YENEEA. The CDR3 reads CASSTMDGQSSYEQYF. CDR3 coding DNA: TGTGCCAGCAGTACGATGGACGGACAGAGCTCCTACGAGCAGTACTTC.

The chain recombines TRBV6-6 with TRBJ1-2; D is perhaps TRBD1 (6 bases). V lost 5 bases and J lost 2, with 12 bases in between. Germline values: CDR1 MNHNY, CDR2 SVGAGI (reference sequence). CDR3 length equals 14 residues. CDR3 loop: CASSVDSPNYGYTF. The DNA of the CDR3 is TGTGCCAGCAGTGTGGACAGCCCGAACTATGGCTACACCTTC.

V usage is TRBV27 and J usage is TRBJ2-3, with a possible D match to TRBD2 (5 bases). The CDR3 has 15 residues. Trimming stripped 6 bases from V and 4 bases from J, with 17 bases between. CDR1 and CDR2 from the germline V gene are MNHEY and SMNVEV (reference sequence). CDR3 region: CASSLLGKHADTQYF. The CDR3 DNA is TGTGCCAGCAGCCTACTCGGGAAGCATGCAGATACGCAGTATTTT.

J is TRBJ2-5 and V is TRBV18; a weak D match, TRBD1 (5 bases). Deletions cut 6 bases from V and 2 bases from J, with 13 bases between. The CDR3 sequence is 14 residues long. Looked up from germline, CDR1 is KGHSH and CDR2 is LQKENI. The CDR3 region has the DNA TGTGCCAGCTCGCACAGGTCCACTCAAGAGACCCAGTACTTC. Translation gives CASSHRSTQETQYF.

CDR3 loop: CASRPEPGSYGYTF. CDR3 nucleotide sequence: TGTGCCAGCAGACCCGAACCGGGAAGCTATGGCTACACCTTC. The chain recombines TRBV7-2 with TRBJ1-2; no clear D gene. Germline V gives CDR1 SGHTA, CDR2 FQGNSA. V was pared by 6 bases and J by 4 bases, with 15 bases between. This CDR3 comprises 14 residues.

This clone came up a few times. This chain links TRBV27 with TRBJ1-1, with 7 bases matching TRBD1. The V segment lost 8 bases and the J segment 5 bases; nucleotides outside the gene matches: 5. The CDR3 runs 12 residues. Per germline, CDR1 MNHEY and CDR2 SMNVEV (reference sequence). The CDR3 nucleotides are TGTGCCAGCCGGGACAGTTGGACTGAAGCTTTCTTT. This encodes CASRDSWTEAFF.

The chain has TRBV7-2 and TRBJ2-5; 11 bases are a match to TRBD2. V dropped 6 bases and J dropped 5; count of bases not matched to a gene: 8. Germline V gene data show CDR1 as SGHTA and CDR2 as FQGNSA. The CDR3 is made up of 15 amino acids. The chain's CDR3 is CASRISGGAWETQYF. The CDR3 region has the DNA TGTGCCAGCAGGATTAGCGGGGGGGCATGGGAGACCCAGTACTTC.

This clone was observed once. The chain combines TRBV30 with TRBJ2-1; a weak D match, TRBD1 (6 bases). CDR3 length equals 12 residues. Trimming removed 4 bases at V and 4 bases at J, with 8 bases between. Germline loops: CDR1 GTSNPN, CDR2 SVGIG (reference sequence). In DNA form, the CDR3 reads TGTGCCTGGAAACAGGGATACAATGAGCAGTTCTTC. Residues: CAWKQGYNEQFF.

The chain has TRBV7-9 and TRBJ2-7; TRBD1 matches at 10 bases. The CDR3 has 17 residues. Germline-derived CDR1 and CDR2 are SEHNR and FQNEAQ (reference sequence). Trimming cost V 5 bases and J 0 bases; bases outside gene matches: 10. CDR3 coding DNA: TGTGCCAGCAGCCCTACGACAGGGGGCGTTCTCTCCTACGAGCAGTACTTC. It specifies CASSPTTGGVLSYEQYF.

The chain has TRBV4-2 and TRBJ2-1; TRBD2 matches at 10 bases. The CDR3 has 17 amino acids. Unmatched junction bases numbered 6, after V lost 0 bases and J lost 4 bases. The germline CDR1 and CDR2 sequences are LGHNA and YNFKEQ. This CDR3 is CASSQEVGLAEYNEQFF. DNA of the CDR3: TGTGCCAGCAGCCAAGAAGTAGGACTAGCGGAGTACAATGAGCAGTTCTTC.

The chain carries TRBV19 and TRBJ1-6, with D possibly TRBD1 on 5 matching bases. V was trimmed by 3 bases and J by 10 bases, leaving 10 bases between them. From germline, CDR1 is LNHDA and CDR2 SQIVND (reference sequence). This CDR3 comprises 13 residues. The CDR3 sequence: CASSMGEGSPLHF. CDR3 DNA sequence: TGTGCCAGTAGTATGGGGGAGGGATCACCCCTCCACTTT.

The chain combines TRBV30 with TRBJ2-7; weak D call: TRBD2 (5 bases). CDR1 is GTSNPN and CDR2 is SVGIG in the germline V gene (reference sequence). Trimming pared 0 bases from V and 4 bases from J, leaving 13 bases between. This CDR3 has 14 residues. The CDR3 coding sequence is TGTGCCTGGAGTGTACGGCAGCGGATTTACGAGCAGTACTTC. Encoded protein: CAWSVRQRIYEQYF.

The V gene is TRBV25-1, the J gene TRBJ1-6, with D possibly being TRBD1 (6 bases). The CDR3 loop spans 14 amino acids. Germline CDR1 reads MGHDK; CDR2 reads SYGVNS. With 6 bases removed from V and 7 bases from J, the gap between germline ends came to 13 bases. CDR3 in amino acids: CASSLTGFNSPLHF. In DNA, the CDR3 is TGTGCCAGCAGCTTAACAGGGTTCAATTCACCCCTCCACTTT.

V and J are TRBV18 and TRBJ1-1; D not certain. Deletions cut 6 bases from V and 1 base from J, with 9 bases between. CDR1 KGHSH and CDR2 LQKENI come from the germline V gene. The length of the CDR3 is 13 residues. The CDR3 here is CASSLHRNTEAFF. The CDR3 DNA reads TGTGCCAGCTCTTTACATCGGAACACTGAAGCTTTCTTT. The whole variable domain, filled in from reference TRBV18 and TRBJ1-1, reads NAGVMQNPRHLVRRRGQEARLRCSPMKGHSHVYWYRQLPEEGLKFMVYLQKENIIDESGMPKERFSAEFPKEGPSILRIQQVVRGDSAAYFCASSLHRNTEAFFGQGTRLTVV.

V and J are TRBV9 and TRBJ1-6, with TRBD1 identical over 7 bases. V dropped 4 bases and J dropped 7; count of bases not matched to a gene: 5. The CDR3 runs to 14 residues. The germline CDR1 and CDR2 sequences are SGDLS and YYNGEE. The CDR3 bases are TGTGCCAGCAGCAGACAGGGTCGAAATTCACCCCTCCACTTT. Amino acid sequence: CASSRQGRNSPLHF.

The CDR3 coding sequence is TGTGCCAGCAGCTTTCAAGGGGTTGAAGGGTATAATTCACCCCTCCACTTT. It yields the protein CASSFQGVEGYNSPLHF. The V gene is TRBV7-8, the J gene TRBJ1-6; D is possibly TRBD1 (5 bases). V gave up 3 bases and J gave up 4 bases, with 16 bases separating them. CDR3 length: 17 amino acids. The germline V gene encodes CDR1 SGHVS and CDR2 FQNEAQ.

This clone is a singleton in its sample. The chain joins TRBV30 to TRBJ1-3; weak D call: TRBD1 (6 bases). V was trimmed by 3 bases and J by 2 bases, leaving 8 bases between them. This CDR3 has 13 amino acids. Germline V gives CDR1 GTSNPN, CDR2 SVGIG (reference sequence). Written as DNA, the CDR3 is TGTGCCTGGAGGGGGGACACTGGAAACACCATATATTTT. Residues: CAWRGDTGNTIYF.

CDR3 in amino acids: CAWSGVQGSGEKLFF. CDR3 DNA sequence: TGTGCCTGGAGTGGGGTACAGGGGAGTGGTGAAAAACTGTTTTTT. The chain links TRBV30 to TRBJ1-4, with 7 bases matching TRBD1. With 1 base clipped from V and 7 bases from J, the junction kept 9 bases outside the gene matches. Germline V gene sequence: CDR1 GTSNPN, CDR2 SVGIG (reference sequence). The CDR3 length is 15 residues.

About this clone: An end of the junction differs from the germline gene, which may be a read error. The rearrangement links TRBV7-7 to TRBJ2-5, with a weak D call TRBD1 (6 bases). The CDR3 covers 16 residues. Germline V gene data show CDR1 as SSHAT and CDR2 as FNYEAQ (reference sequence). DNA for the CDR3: TGTGCTAGCAGCTTAAGGACAGCGCCGCCCCAAGAGACCCAGTACTTC. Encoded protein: CASSLRTAPPQETQYF.

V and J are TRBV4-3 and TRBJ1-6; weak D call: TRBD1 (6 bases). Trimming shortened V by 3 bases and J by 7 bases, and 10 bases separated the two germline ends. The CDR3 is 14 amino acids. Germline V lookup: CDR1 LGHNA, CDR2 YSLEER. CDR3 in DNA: TGCGCCAGCAGCCAGGGACACCTAAATTCACCCCTCCACTTT. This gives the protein CASSQGHLNSPLHF.

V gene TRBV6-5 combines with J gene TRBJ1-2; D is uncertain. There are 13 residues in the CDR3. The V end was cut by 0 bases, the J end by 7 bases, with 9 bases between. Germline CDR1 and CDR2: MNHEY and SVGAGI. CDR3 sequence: CASSYSHGFGYTF. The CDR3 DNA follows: TGTGCCAGCAGTTACTCGCACGGGTTTGGCTACACCTTC.

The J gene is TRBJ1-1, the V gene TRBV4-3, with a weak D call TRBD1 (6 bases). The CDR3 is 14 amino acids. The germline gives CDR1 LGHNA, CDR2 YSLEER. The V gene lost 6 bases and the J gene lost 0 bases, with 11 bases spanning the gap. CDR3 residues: CASRLAGVNTEAFF. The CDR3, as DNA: TGCGCCAGCAGGCTGGCAGGGGTGAACACTGAAGCTTTCTTT.

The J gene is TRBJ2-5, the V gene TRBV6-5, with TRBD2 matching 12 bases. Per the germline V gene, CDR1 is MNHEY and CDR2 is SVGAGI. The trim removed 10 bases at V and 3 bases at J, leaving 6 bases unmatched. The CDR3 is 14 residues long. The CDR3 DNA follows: TGTGCCACTCGACTAGCGGGGGACGAAGAGACCCAGTACTTC. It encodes CATRLAGDEETQYF.